The 4 T cell receptor beta chains given below trace back to one sample, sequenced in a study of T-cell reconstitution after alpha-beta-depleted transplantation in children. Unique molecular identifiers tagged the TCRbeta library. TCRdb reprocessed the PCR reads via MiXCR and lists one record per CDR3 protein. Of some 80,000 distinct CDR3 sequences listed, roughly 20% are singletons. Sequenced material: PBMCs, mostly from graft donor cells, taken 360 days after TCRalphabeta/CD19-depleted stem cell transplant. These receptors originate from a male patient aged 2-15 years who had a stem cell transplant for acute lymphoblastic leukemia, so the T cells may come from the graft donor.

The V and J genes are TRBV5-1 and TRBJ1-2, with a possible D match to TRBD1 (5 bases). The germline V and J ends were trimmed by 2 bases and 2 bases, with 7 bases remaining between them. Germline CDR1 is SGHRS and CDR2 is YFSETQ. This CDR3 is built from 13 residues. The CDR3 sequence is CASSFYRNYGYTF. The CDR3 coding sequence is TGCGCCAGCAGCTTTTACAGGAACTATGGCTACACCTTC.

The table lists this clonotype with a few counts. The chain is built from TRBV10-3 and TRBJ2-6, with TRBD1 identical over 7 bases. The CDR3 extends over 18 amino acids. The trim removed 2 bases at V and 0 bases at J, leaving 7 bases unmatched. Germline V gives CDR1 ENHRY, CDR2 SYGVKD. CDR3 in amino acids: CAISEPRQGVSGANVLTF. In DNA, the CDR3 is TGTGCCATCAGTGAGCCTAGACAGGGTGTCTCTGGGGCCAACGTCCTGACTTTC.

This chain joins TRBV5-6 and TRBJ1-1, with 7 bases identical to TRBD1. The junction had 5 bases not matched to a gene; V was cut back by 3 bases and J by 3 bases. The germline gives CDR1 SGHDT, CDR2 YYEEEE. This CDR3 comprises 14 residues. CDR3 residues: CASSWYRGHTEAFF. CDR3 in DNA: TGTGCCAGCAGCTGGTACAGGGGTCACACTGAAGCTTTCTTT.

The chain joins TRBV6-5 to TRBJ2-1; TRBD1 matches at 10 bases. The ends lost 1 base at V and 7 bases at J; junction bases unmatched: 7. CDR1 is MNHEY, CDR2 SVGAGI, per germline. There are 16 residues in the CDR3. In nucleotides, the CDR3 is TGTGCCAGCAGTTACTTGGCCGGGACAGGGGTGAATGAGCAGTTCTTC. Amino acids: CASSYLAGTGVNEQFF.